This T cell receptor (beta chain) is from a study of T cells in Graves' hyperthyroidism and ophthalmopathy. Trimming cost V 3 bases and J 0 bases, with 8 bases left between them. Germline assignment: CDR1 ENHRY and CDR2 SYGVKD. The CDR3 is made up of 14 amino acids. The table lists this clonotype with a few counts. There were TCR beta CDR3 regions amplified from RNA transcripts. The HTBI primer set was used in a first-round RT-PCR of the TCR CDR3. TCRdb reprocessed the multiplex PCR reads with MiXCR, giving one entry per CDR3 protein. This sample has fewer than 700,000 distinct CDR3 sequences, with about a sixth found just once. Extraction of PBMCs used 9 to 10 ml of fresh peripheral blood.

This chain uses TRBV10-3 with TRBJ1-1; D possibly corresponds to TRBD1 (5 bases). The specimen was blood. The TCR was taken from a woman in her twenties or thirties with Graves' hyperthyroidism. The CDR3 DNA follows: TGTGCCATCAGTGATCGGGGACTGAACACTGAAGCTTTCTTT. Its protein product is CAISDRGLNTEAFF.